This T cell receptor (beta chain) was sequenced in a study of shared clonotypes between healthy human individuals. The study, taken as a whole, reports: For sorted subsets, rarefaction showed incomplete sequencing despite large depth. Non-shared clonotypes displayed generation probabilities falling below those of clonotypes present in all four donors.

As to this clone: Its antigen is still unknown.

Germline assignment: CDR1 SGHTA and CDR2 FQGTGA. Germline trimming cut 5 bases from V and 4 bases from J; bases unmatched to any gene: 5. This CDR3 is 14 amino acids long. When replicate PCRs were run on sorted subsets, they used around 200 ng DNA, 30,000 to 35,000 T cell genomes. The protocol was immunoSEQ multiplex PCR, while the TCRdb copy is restricted to in-frame clones and leaves out a portion. Of hundreds of thousands of clones detected, less than 97% appear once; the ten largest clones hold over 0.09%. It was CD45RO-negative cells, positively selected for CCR7, that made up naive CD8 cells, with terminally differentiated effector memory CD45RA+ cells excluded. The healthy adult donors were HIV-negative and reported no recent acute infections or vaccinations.

Specimen: naive CD8+ T cells sorted from blood. The TCR was taken from a woman aged 25 to 39 in good health. The chain has TRBV7-3 and TRBJ2-7, with TRBD2 identical over 10 bases. This chain's CDR3 is CASSPAGGPYEQYF. CDR3 sequence (DNA): TGTGCCAGCAGCCCAGCGGGAGGGCCGTACGAGCAGTACTTC. The full variable domain, its missing parts supplied by reference TRBV7-3 and TRBJ2-7, is GAGVSQTPSNKVTEKGKYVELRCDPISGHTALYWYRQSLGQGPEFLIYFQGTGAADDSGLPNDRFFAVRPEGSVSTLKIQRTERGDSAVYLCASSPAGGPYEQYFGPGTRLTVT.